This TCR beta chain was captured in a study of technical replicates of blood from a few donors. Germline-derived CDR1 and CDR2 are SQVTM and ANQGSEA. The CDR3 consists of 15 residues. Trimming left V 7 bases short and J 4 bases short, with 20 bases between. Only in-frame clones appear in the TCRdb table, and some are missing; sequencing was by immunoSEQ multiplex PCR. This sample has approximately 14,000 clones, with roughly 80% found just once. This clonotype was obtained from a human donor in good health. The sample consisted of PBMCs. The gene calls are TRBV29-1 and TRBJ2-1, with D possibly TRBD2 on 6 matching bases. The CDR3 bases are TGCAGCGCGCGTACCCGGGACTTGGGGTACAATGAGCAGTTCTTC. Translating gives CSARTRDLGYNEQFF.